The 27 T cell receptor beta chains listed next were all sequenced from one sample in a study of cytomegalovirus exposure and HLA in healthy donors. Some clones are missing from TCRdb's copy, which holds only in-frame ones; the method was immunoSEQ multiplex PCR. The sample contains some 130,000 clones, about 80% of which appear only once. Source material: PBMCs. These receptors all stem from a man aged 30 to 45 in good health and CMV-seropositive.

The count of this clone is one. V is TRBV5-1 and J is TRBJ2-7, with D perhaps matching TRBD2 (6 bases). CDR1 is SGHRS and CDR2 is YFSETQ in the germline V gene. V lost 3 bases and J 4 bases, leaving 17 bases between the germline ends. The CDR3 spans 15 residues. Here the CDR3 reads CASSWTGGVRYEQYF. CDR3 DNA sequence: TGCGCCAGCAGCTGGACCGGAGGGGTAAGGTACGAGCAGTACTTC.

The V gene is TRBV4-3, the J gene TRBJ1-1, with a tentative D call TRBD1 (5 bases). The CDR3 covers 15 residues. From germline, CDR1 is LGHNA and CDR2 YSLEER. Trimming pared 1 base from V and 5 bases from J, leaving 14 bases between. The CDR3 coding sequence is TGCGCCAGCAGCCAAGCGCCGGGCGGGGGTACTGAAGCTTTCTTT. It codes for CASSQAPGGGTEAFF.

A note on this clone: Other nucleotide sequences from this sample produce the same CDR3. The chain uses TRBV7-2 and TRBJ1-5, with 8 bases that match TRBD1. This CDR3 has 14 amino acids. Looked up from germline, CDR1 is SGHTA and CDR2 is FQGNSA. The J segment lost 2 bases and the V segment lost 3 bases, leaving 0 bases of the junction unmatched. This chain's CDR3 is CASSLTGGNQPQHF. As DNA, the CDR3 is TGTGCCAGCAGCTTGACAGGGGGCAATCAGCCCCAGCATTTT. The variable domain in full, completed from reference TRBV7-2 and TRBJ1-5, reads GAGVSQSPSNKVTEKGKDVELRCDPISGHTALYWYRQSLGQGLEFLIYFQGNSAPDKSGLPSDRFSAERTGGSVSTLTIQRTQQEDSAVYLCASSLTGGNQPQHFGDGTRLSIL.

This clone was counted a single time. This rearrangement joins TRBV19 to TRBJ1-1, with D possibly matching TRBD1 (6 bases). The V end was cut by 3 bases, the J end by 5 bases, with 19 bases between. The germline V gene encodes CDR1 LNHDA and CDR2 SQIVND (reference sequence). The CDR3 has 16 amino acids. CDR3 sequence reads: CASSMGPQGIGTEAFF. In nucleotides, the CDR3 is TGTGCCAGTAGTATGGGTCCCCAGGGGATTGGAACTGAAGCTTTCTTT. The entire variable domain, with the rest obtained from reference TRBV19 and TRBJ1-1, is as follows: DGGITQSPKYLFRKEGQNVTLSCEQNLNHDAMYWYRQDPGQGLRLIYYSQIVNDFQKGDIAEGYSVSREKKESFPLTVTSAQKNPTAFYLCASSMGPQGIGTEAFFGQGTRLTVV.

The chain combines TRBV10-3 with TRBJ1-2; 12 bases agree with TRBD1. The CDR3 loop spans 13 amino acids. The V and J ends lost 5 bases and 8 bases, in that order; junction bases with no gene match: 3. Germline V gives CDR1 ENHRY, CDR2 SYGVKD. The CDR3 DNA follows: TGTGCCATCAGTTGGGACAGGGGGCTAGGCTACACCTTC. Protein: CAISWDRGLGYTF.

This chain connects TRBV18 to TRBJ2-7, with D tentatively TRBD1 (6 bases). V lost 5 bases, J lost 1 base, and 9 bases lay in between. The germline gives CDR1 KGHSH, CDR2 LQKENI. The CDR3 totals 13 residues. The CDR3 bases are TGTGCCAGCTCATCGACAGGATCCTACGAGCAGTACTTC. Amino acid sequence: CASSSTGSYEQYF.

The chain links TRBV14 to TRBJ1-1; D is unresolved. Trimming took 0 bases from V and 4 from J, leaving 9 bases between them. Germline V gene data show CDR1 as SGHDN and CDR2 as FVKESK. The CDR3 contains 14 residues. CDR3 nucleotide sequence: TGTGCCAGCAGCCAAGATAGGAGGGCCACTGAAGCTTTCTTT. Its protein is CASSQDRRATEAFF.

The V and J genes are TRBV19 and TRBJ1-2; TRBD1 might be the D (5 bases). Germline V gene data show CDR1 as LNHDA and CDR2 as SQIVND (reference sequence). The V and J ends lost 0 bases and 5 bases respectively, with 10 bases between them. This CDR3 comprises 14 residues. This CDR3 is CASSIEDTFYGYTF. CDR3 nucleotide sequence: TGTGCCAGTAGTATAGAGGACACCTTTTATGGCTACACCTTC. Based on the CDR3 plus reference TRBV19 and TRBJ1-2, the full variable domain is DGGITQSPKYLFRKEGQNVTLSCEQNLNHDAMYWYRQDPGQGLRLIYYSQIVNDFQKGDIAEGYSVSREKKESFPLTVTSAQKNPTAFYLCASSIEDTFYGYTFGSGTRLTVV.

J is TRBJ2-3 and V is TRBV7-9; 9 bases align to TRBD1. CDR3 length equals 15 residues. Losses at the gene ends were 5 bases for V and 2 bases for J; bases not matched to a gene: 5. Germline lookup yields CDR1 SEHNR and CDR2 FQNEAQ (reference sequence). The chain's CDR3 is CASSQGQGITDTQYF. The CDR3 DNA follows: TGTGCCAGCAGCCAAGGACAGGGGATCACAGATACGCAGTATTTT.

The chain joins TRBV7-9 to TRBJ1-2, with 11 bases lining up with TRBD1. The CDR3 is made up of 14 amino acids. Germline V gene sequence: CDR1 SEHNR, CDR2 FQNEAQ (reference sequence). V was pared by 0 bases and J by 9 bases, with 3 bases of the junction left unmatched. The DNA of the CDR3 is TGTGCCAGCAGCTTAGCGGACAGGGGGCCTAGCTACACCTTC. Translated, it gives CASSLADRGPSYTF. Looking up the rest from reference TRBV7-9 and TRBJ1-2 gives the full variable domain: DTGVSQNPRHKITKRGQNVTFRCDPISEHNRLYWYRQTLGQGPEFLTYFQNEAQLEKSRLLSDRFSAERPKGSFSTLEIQRTEQGDSAMYLCASSLADRGPSYTFGSGTRLTVV.

Comments on this clone: At one of its ends the junction is not consistent with the germline gene, which may arise from a read error. The chain recombines TRBV2 with TRBJ2-3, with D maybe TRBD2 (6 bases). This CDR3 contains 11 residues. Germline lookup yields CDR1 SNHLY and CDR2 FYNNEI. The CDR3 loop reads CASVLDYSGNF. CDR3 in DNA: TGTGCCAGCGTGTTGGACTACTCGGGTAATTTT. Together with reference TRBV2 and TRBJ2-3, the CDR3 gives the full variable domain: EPEVTQTPSHQVTQMGQEVILRCVPISNHLYFYWYRQILGQKVEFLVSFYNNEISEKSEIFDDQFSVERPDGSNFTLKIRSTKLEDSAMYFCASVLDYSGNFGPGTRLTVL.

The chain joins TRBV2 to TRBJ1-2; TRBD1 agrees at 10 bases. The CDR3 covers 12 residues. V lost 4 bases and J lost 12; bases outside the gene matches: 5. In germline, CDR1 is SNHLY, CDR2 FYNNEI. The CDR3 reads CASSGGTGVNTF. The CDR3 coding sequence is TGTGCCAGCAGTGGGGGGACAGGGGTCAACACCTTC.

The chain uses TRBV19 and TRBJ1-1; D ambiguous. Germline CDR1 and CDR2: LNHDA and SQIVND (reference sequence). The CDR3 has 15 amino acids. V dropped 7 bases and J dropped 0 bases, with 15 bases sitting between them. The CDR3 is CASIPGGSVNTEAFF. The CDR3 DNA reads TGTGCCAGTATCCCAGGAGGCAGCGTGAACACTGAAGCTTTCTTT. Full variable domain (outside the CDR3, taken from reference TRBV19 and TRBJ1-1): DGGITQSPKYLFRKEGQNVTLSCEQNLNHDAMYWYRQDPGQGLRLIYYSQIVNDFQKGDIAEGYSVSREKKESFPLTVTSAQKNPTAFYLCASIPGGSVNTEAFFGQGTRLTVV.

The chain combines TRBV27 with TRBJ1-1, with 7 bases lining up with TRBD1. From germline, CDR1 is MNHEY and CDR2 SMNVEV (reference sequence). The CDR3 runs to 14 residues. The junction had 9 bases not matched to a gene; V was cut back by 6 bases and J by 5 bases. CDR3 amino acids: CASSLGQLATEAFF. CDR3 DNA sequence: TGTGCCAGCAGCCTGGGACAGCTAGCGACTGAAGCTTTCTTT.

This rearrangement joins TRBV7-6 to TRBJ2-6; D unclear. V lost 1 base and J lost 1, with 8 bases in between. The CDR3 extends over 16 amino acids. CDR1 SGHVS and CDR2 FNYEAQ come from the germline V gene. CDR3 sequence (DNA): TGTGCCAGCAGCTTAGTCCCCTTGTCTGGGGCCAACGTCCTGACTTTC. Translated: CASSLVPLSGANVLTF.

The chain couples TRBV7-7 to TRBJ1-4; the D is unclear. The V gene's germline CDR1 is SSHAT and CDR2 FNYEAQ (reference sequence). V shed 5 bases and J shed 7 bases, with 17 bases lying between them. The CDR3 is 15 amino acids. The CDR3 DNA follows: TGTGCCAGCAGCGCGTCTTCCCTGAGAGGTGAAAAACTGTTTTTT. The encoded protein is CASSASSLRGEKLFF. The variable domain in full, with the rest retrieved from reference TRBV7-7 and TRBJ1-4, is GAGVSQSPRYKVTKRGQDVTLRCDPISSHATLYWYQQALGQGPEFLTYFNYEAQPDKSGLPSDRFSAERPEGSISTLTIQRTEQRDSAMYRCASSASSLRGEKLFFGSGTQLSVL.

The V gene is TRBV30, the J gene TRBJ2-7, with 11 nucleotides matching TRBD2. CDR3 length equals 17 residues. V lost 5 bases and J lost 0; bases outside the gene matches: 12. Per germline, CDR1 GTSNPN and CDR2 SVGIG (reference sequence). In nucleotides, the CDR3 is TGTGCCTGGGAGGGACTAGCGGAGGCGGGAGGCTCCTACGAGCAGTACTTC. This encodes CAWEGLAEAGGSYEQYF.

The V call is TRBV28, the J call TRBJ1-3; 8 bases are shared with TRBD1. The ends lost 8 bases at V and 8 bases at J; junction bases unmatched: 5. Germline V gene lookup returns CDR1 MDHEN and CDR2 SYDVKM. This CDR3 region has 12 residues. The CDR3 nucleotides read TGTGCCAGCCTGGGACAGGAGGACACCATATATTTT. It encodes CASLGQEDTIYF.

This clone occurred once. The chain recombines TRBV5-1 with TRBJ2-3; D perhaps matches TRBD2 (6 bases). Germline lookup yields CDR1 SGHRS and CDR2 YFSETQ. Trimming stripped 4 bases from V and 0 bases from J, with 15 bases between. The CDR3 is 16 amino acids. The CDR3 loop reads CASSQEGGRSTDTQYF. The CDR3 nucleotides are TGCGCCAGCAGCCAGGAGGGCGGGCGGAGCACAGATACGCAGTATTTT.

This clone was observed a single time. The CDR3 spells CASSLSVAGRGRTDTQYF. In nucleotides, the CDR3 is TGCGCCAGCAGCTTGAGTGTTGCGGGTCGCGGCCGCACAGATACGCAGTATTTT. The chain uses TRBV5-1 and TRBJ2-3; D is possibly TRBD2 (5 bases). Germline V CDR1 and CDR2: SGHRS, YFSETQ. The CDR3 length is 18 residues. Trimming removed 1 base at V and 1 base at J, with 19 bases between.

This sequence joins TRBV5-1 and TRBJ2-3; tentative D call: TRBD2 (6 bases). CDR1 is SGHRS, CDR2 YFSETQ, per germline. With 0 bases removed from V and 2 bases from J, the gap between germline ends came to 10 bases. The CDR3 length is 15 residues. The chain's CDR3 is CASSLGGELTDTQYF. The CDR3 DNA sequence: TGCGCCAGCAGCTTGGGCGGGGAACTCACAGATACGCAGTATTTT.

The V call is TRBV4-3, the J call TRBJ2-1, with 8 bases lining up with TRBD2. The V gene end was trimmed by 1 base and the J gene end by 10 bases; junction bases not matched to a gene: 12. The CDR3 contains 16 residues. Germline CDR1 and CDR2: LGHNA and YSLEER. The CDR3 loop reads CASSQGLFGGAEEQFF. The CDR3 DNA follows: TGCGCCAGCAGCCAAGGGTTGTTCGGGGGGGCAGAAGAGCAGTTCTTC.

Only a few counts were recorded for this clone. This chain uses TRBV30 with TRBJ2-7; D is unclear. The CDR3 length is 12 residues. Germline CDR1 and CDR2: GTSNPN and SVGIG (reference sequence). The V end was cut by 2 bases, the J end by 4 bases, with 9 bases between. The CDR3 coding sequence is TGTGCCTGGAGTCCCATAGTGTACGAGCAGTACTTC. It encodes CAWSPIVYEQYF.

This sequence joins TRBV21-1 and TRBJ1-2; TRBD1 is taken as the D call from the table, unchecked against the DNA. TRBV21-1 is recorded as a pseudogene. The CDR3 loop spans 17 amino acids. This chain's CDR3 is CASSPSLGRFLKYGYTF. The CDR3 DNA reads TGTGCCAGCAGCCCCTCCCTGGGCAGGTTCTTGAAGTATGGCTACACCTTC.

The chain carries TRBV5-1 and TRBJ2-5; D unresolved. The CDR3 length is 13 residues. With 0 bases removed from V and 4 bases from J, the gap between germline ends came to 7 bases. Germline V gene lookup returns CDR1 SGHRS and CDR2 YFSETQ. The CDR3 sequence is CASSLGFRETQYF. The CDR3 DNA sequence: TGCGCCAGCAGCTTGGGGTTTAGAGAGACCCAGTACTTC.

The CDR3 region has the DNA TGTGCCACCAGCAGAGATCCACAGGAATTTAACTATGGCTACACCTTC. Translated: CATSRDPQEFNYGYTF. The chain uses TRBV15 and TRBJ1-2; D possibly corresponds to TRBD1 (5 bases). V was pared by 0 bases and J by 1 base, with 12 bases between. From germline, CDR1 is LNHNV and CDR2 YYDKDF (reference sequence). The CDR3 length is 16 residues.

The rearrangement joins TRBV7-2 to TRBJ1-3, with D perhaps TRBD1 (5 bases). Germline V CDR1 and CDR2: SGHTA, FQGNSA. Trimming left V 5 bases short and J 2 bases short, with 10 bases between. The CDR3 has 14 residues. The CDR3 DNA follows: TGTGCCAGCAGCCCCCAGGGTACTGGAAACACCATATATTTT. Protein product: CASSPQGTGNTIYF.